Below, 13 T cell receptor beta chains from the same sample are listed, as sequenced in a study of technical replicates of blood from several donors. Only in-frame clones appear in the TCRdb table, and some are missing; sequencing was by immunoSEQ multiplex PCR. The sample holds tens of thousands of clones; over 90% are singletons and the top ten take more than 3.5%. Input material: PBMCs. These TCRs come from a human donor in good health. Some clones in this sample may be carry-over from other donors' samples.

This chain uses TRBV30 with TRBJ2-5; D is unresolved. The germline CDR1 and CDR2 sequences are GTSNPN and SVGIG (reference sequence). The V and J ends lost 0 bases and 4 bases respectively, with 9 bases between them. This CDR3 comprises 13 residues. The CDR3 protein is CAWSVRRRETQYF. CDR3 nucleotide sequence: TGTGCCTGGAGTGTGCGGCGCAGAGAGACCCAGTACTTC.

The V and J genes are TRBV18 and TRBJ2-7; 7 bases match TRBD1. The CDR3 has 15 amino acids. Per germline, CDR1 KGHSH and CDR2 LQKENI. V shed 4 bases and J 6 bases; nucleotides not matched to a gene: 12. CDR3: CASSLLTGESSEQYF. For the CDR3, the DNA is TGTGCCAGCTCACTGCTCACAGGGGAGAGCTCCGAGCAGTACTTC.

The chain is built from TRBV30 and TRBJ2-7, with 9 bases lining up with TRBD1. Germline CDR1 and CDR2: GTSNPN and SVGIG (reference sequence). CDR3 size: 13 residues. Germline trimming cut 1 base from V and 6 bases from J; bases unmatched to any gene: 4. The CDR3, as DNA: TGTGCCTGGAGTGGGACAGGGGTTTTCGAGCAGTACTTC. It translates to CAWSGTGVFEQYF. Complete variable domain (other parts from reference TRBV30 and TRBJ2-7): SQTIHQWPATLVQPVGSPLSLECTVEGTSNPNLYWYRQAAGRGLQLLFYSVGIGQISSEVPQNLSASRPQDRQFILSSKKLLLSDSGFYLCAWSGTGVFEQYFGPGTRLTVT.

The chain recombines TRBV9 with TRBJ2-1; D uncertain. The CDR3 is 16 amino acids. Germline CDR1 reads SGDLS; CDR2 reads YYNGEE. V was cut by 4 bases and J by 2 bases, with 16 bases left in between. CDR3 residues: CASSPPEAGAYNEQFF. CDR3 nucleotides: TGTGCCAGCAGCCCCCCCGAGGCCGGAGCCTACAATGAGCAGTTCTTC.

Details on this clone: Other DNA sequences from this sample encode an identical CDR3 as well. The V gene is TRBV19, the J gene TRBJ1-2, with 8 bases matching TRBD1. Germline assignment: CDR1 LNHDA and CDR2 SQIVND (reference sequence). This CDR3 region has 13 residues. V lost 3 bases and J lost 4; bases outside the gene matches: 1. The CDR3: CASSIGQGYGYTF. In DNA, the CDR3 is TGTGCCAGTAGTATTGGACAGGGCTATGGCTACACCTTC.

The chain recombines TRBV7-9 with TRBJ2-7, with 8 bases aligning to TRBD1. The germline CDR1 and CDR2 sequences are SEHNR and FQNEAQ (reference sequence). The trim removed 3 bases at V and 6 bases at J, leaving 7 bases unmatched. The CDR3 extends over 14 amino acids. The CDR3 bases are TGTGCCAGCAGCTTGGGGCAGGGGGCCGGCGAGCAGTACTTC. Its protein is CASSLGQGAGEQYF.

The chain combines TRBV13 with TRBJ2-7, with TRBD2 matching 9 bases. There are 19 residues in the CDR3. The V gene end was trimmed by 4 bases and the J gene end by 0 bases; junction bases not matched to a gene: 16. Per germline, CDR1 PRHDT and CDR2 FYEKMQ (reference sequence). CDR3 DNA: TGTGCCAGCAGCTCGACGGGAGTCGCGGGGGGGCCAAGCTCCTACGAGCAGTACTTC. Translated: CASSSTGVAGGPSSYEQYF.

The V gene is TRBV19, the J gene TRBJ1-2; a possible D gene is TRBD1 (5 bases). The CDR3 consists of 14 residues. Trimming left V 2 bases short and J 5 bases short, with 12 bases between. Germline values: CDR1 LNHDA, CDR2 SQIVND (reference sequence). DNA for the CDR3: TGTGCCAGTAGTATATCGGAGGGACCTTATGGCTACACCTTC. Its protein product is CASSISEGPYGYTF.

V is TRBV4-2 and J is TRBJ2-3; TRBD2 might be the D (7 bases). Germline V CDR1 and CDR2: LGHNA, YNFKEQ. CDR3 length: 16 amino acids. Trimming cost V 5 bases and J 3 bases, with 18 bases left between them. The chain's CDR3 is CASSEQEGEGTDTQYF. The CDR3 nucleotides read TGTGCCAGCAGCGAGCAGGAGGGGGAGGGGACAGATACGCAGTATTTT.

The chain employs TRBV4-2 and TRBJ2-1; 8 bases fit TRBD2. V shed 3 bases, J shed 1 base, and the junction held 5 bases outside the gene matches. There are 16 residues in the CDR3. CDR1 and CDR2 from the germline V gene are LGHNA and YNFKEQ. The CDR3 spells CASSHQAGASYNEQFF. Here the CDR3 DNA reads TGTGCCAGCAGCCACCAAGCGGGAGCGTCCTACAATGAGCAGTTCTTC.

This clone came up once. DNA of the CDR3: TGTGCCAGCAGTGATGGGACAGGGGGCGGTTGGCAGCCCCAGCATTTT. Amino acid sequence: CASSDGTGGGWQPQHF. The chain employs TRBV2 and TRBJ1-5; 12 nucleotides line up with TRBD1. The CDR3 spans 16 residues. Germline V gives CDR1 SNHLY, CDR2 FYNNEI. With 3 bases clipped from V and 7 bases from J, the junction kept 7 bases outside the gene matches.

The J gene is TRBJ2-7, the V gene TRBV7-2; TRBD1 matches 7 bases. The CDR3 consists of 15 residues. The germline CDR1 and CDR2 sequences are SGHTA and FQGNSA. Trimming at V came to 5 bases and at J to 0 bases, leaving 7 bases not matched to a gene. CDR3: CASSQGQKYSYEQYF. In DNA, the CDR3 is TGTGCCAGCAGCCAGGGACAGAAATACTCCTACGAGCAGTACTTC.

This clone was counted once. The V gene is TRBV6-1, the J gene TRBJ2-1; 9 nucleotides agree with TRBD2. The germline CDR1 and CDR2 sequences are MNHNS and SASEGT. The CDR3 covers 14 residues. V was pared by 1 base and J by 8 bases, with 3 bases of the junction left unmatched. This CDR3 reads CASSEGTSVYEQFF. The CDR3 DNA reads TGTGCCAGCAGTGAAGGGACTAGCGTCTATGAGCAGTTCTTC.